These 13 T cell receptor beta chains were all obtained from the same sample, sequenced in a study of cytomegalovirus exposure and HLA in healthy donors. The protocol was immunoSEQ multiplex PCR, while the TCRdb copy is restricted to in-frame clones and leaves out a portion. The sample consists of 110,000 or so clones, about nine tenths of them appearing once. Material: PBMCs. The origin of the receptors is a young man in good health and CMV-seronegative.

The chain combines TRBV6-1 with TRBJ1-5; D perhaps matches TRBD1 (6 bases). From germline, CDR1 is MNHNS and CDR2 SASEGT. The V gene lost 5 bases and the J gene lost 2 bases, with 10 bases spanning the gap. This CDR3 has 14 residues. The CDR3 nucleotides read TGTGCCAGCAGTAATCGACAGGGCAATCAGCCCCAGCATTTT. It yields the protein CASSNRQGNQPQHF.

The chain is built from TRBV19 and TRBJ2-7, with D unclear. The CDR3 totals 13 residues. V lost 5 bases, J lost 5 bases, and 13 bases lay in between. Germline lookup yields CDR1 LNHDA and CDR2 SQIVND (reference sequence). DNA for the CDR3: TGTGCCAGTAGTTCCGCTTTCTACCACGAGCAGTACTTC. This translates into CASSSAFYHEQYF.

The chain joins TRBV27 to TRBJ2-7, with TRBD2 matching 7 bases. Germline V gene data show CDR1 as MNHEY and CDR2 as SMNVEV (reference sequence). The CDR3 has 16 amino acids. V shed 0 bases, J shed 0 bases, and the junction held 5 bases outside the gene matches. The CDR3 region is CASSLSQRDYSYEQYF. The CDR3 DNA reads as TGTGCCAGCAGTTTATCCCAGCGGGATTACTCCTACGAGCAGTACTTC.

The CDR3: CASSVRQDPYEQYF. In DNA form, the CDR3 reads TGTGCCAGCAGTGTTCGACAGGATCCCTACGAGCAGTACTTC. The J gene is TRBJ2-7, the V gene TRBV6-1; perhaps TRBD1 as D (6 bases). Between the trimmed V and J ends, which lost 4 bases and 2 bases, there was a span of 12 bases. The germline CDR1 and CDR2 sequences are MNHNS and SASEGT. The CDR3 is made up of 14 amino acids.

The chain employs TRBV30 and TRBJ2-1; possible D gene TRBD1, 5 bases. This CDR3 contains 16 residues. CDR1 is GTSNPN, CDR2 SVGIG, per germline (reference sequence). Trimming took 3 bases from V and 0 from J, leaving 15 bases between them. The CDR3 protein is CAWSQGHRISYNEQFF. The CDR3 nucleotides are TGTGCCTGGAGCCAGGGTCACAGGATCTCCTACAATGAGCAGTTCTTC.

This chain links TRBV5-1 with TRBJ2-1; TRBD1 might be the D (6 bases). V lost 2 bases, J lost 8 bases, and 14 bases lay in between. CDR3 length equals 14 residues. Germline V gene lookup returns CDR1 SGHRS and CDR2 YFSETQ. The CDR3: CASSFIQGTDEQFF. In DNA, the CDR3 is TGCGCCAGCAGCTTTATTCAGGGGACCGATGAGCAGTTCTTC.

The chain carries TRBV6-4 and TRBJ2-1; D not certain. There are 13 residues in the CDR3. Trimming took 0 bases from V and 5 from J, leaving 5 bases between them. CDR1 is MRHNA and CDR2 is SNTAGT in the germline V gene. The CDR3 loop is CASSDSDNNEQFF. In nucleotides, the CDR3 is TGTGCCAGCAGTGACTCTGACAACAATGAGCAGTTCTTC.

V gene TRBV6-5 combines with J gene TRBJ2-7; 7 nucleotides line up with TRBD1. The CDR3 contains 15 residues. The germline V gene has CDR1 MNHEY and CDR2 SVGAGI. The V segment lost 2 bases and the J segment 3 bases; nucleotides outside the gene matches: 7. As DNA, the CDR3 is TGTGCCAGCAGTTACGGGACAGCGAATAACTACGAGCAGTACTTC. Amino acids: CASSYGTANNYEQYF.

The V call is TRBV28, the J call TRBJ2-3, with TRBD1 matching 7 bases. The CDR3 has 16 amino acids. Unmatched junction bases numbered 5, after V lost 1 base and J lost 1 base. CDR1 and CDR2 (germline): MDHEN, SYDVKM. CDR3 in amino acids: CASSLYRGGGTDTQYF. CDR3 DNA sequence: TGTGCCAGCAGTTTATACAGGGGTGGGGGCACAGATACGCAGTATTTT.

The chain recombines TRBV28 with TRBJ1-5, with D unresolved. V was cut by 8 bases and J by 0 bases, with 17 bases left in between. Per the germline V gene, CDR1 is MDHEN and CDR2 is SYDVKM. There are 16 residues in the CDR3. The CDR3 reads CASVSSPVHSNQPQHF. Written as DNA, the CDR3 is TGTGCCAGCGTGTCCTCCCCAGTGCATAGCAATCAGCCCCAGCATTTT.

The chain joins TRBV7-2 to TRBJ1-1; maybe TRBD1 (5 bases). This CDR3 is 15 amino acids long. The V end lost 1 base, the J end lost 5 bases, and 14 bases lay between the germline ends. CDR1 is SGHTA and CDR2 is FQGNSA in the germline V gene. The CDR3 nucleotides read TGTGCCAGCAGCTTAGTTGCGGGGGAGTGGACTGAAGCTTTCTTT. Protein sequence: CASSLVAGEWTEAFF.

The gene calls are TRBV9 and TRBJ2-7; 10 bases map to TRBD1. Germline values: CDR1 SGDLS, CDR2 YYNGEE. This CDR3 has 15 residues. V trimming: 3 bases; J trimming: 1 base; junction bases outside the gene matches: 4. The CDR3 sequence: CASSGGQGISYEQYF. The CDR3 region has the DNA TGTGCCAGCAGCGGGGGACAGGGGATTTCCTACGAGCAGTACTTC.

The chain has TRBV21-1 and TRBJ2-1; the DNA was not used to check the table's D call, TRBD1. TRBV21-1 corresponds to a pseudogene. The CDR3 loop spans 16 amino acids. The CDR3 DNA sequence: TGTGCCAGCAGCAAAGGTGGGACACCTTATTACAATGAGCAGTTCTTC. Protein sequence: CASSKGGTPYYNEQFF.